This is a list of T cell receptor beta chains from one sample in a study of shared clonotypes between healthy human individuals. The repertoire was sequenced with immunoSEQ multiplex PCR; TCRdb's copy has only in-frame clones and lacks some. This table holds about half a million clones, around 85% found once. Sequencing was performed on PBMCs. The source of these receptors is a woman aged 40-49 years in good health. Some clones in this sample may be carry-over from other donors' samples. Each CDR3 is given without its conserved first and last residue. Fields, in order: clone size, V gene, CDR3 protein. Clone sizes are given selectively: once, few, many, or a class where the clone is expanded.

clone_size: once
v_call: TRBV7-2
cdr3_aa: ASSRRPGQGEKLF

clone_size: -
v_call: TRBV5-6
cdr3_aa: ASSGDLDTGELF

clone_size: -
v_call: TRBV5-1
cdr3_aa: ASSSGPGALEQY

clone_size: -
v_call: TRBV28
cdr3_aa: ASSLVGGLSGYT

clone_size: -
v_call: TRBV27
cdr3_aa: AVRTVGTSSYT

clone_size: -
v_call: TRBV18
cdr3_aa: ASSPGTGLDYEQY

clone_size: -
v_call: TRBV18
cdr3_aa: ASSPPESSYEQY

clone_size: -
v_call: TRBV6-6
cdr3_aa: ASRATSGSYEQY

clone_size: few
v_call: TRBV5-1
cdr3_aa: ASSSYREGYT

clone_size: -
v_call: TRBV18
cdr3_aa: ASSPQGVGNQPQH

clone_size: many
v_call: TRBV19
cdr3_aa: ASSIDRRNIQY

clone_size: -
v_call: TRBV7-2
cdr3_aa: ASSLDGINTGELF

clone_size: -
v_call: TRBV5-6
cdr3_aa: ASSLYSSYEQY

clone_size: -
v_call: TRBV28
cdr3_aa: ASREGLAGVYEQY

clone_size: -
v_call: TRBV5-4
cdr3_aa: ASSLGVGTNTGELF

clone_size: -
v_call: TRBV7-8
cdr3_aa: ASSWTTGASGNTIY